Here is one T cell receptor beta chain with its context. This specimen belongs to a study of OX40 agonist ivuxolimab in advanced cancers. Clones were read by immunoSEQ multiplex PCR, and TCRdb kept only the in-frame ones, dropping some. The repertoire holds approximately 44,000 clones, with over 80% as singletons. Germline assignment: CDR1 SGHRS and CDR2 YFSETQ. CDR3 size: 14 residues. Trimming took 0 bases from V and 3 from J, leaving 7 bases between them. This sequence joins TRBV5-1 and TRBJ1-5, with D maybe TRBD1 (5 bases). This TCR was recovered from an adult with an advanced solid tumor such as melanoma, head and neck, liver or kidney cancer. Sequenced material: CD4+ or CD8+ T cells sorted from blood, taken in a trial of the OX40 agonist ivuxolimab. The CDR3 loop reads CASSLGGDNQPQHF. The DNA for the CDR3 is TGCGCCAGCAGCTTGGGGGGCGACAATCAGCCCCAGCATTTT. The whole variable domain, remainder taken from reference TRBV5-1 and TRBJ1-5, is KAGVTQTPRYLIKTRGQQVTLSCSPISGHRSVSWYQQTPGQGLQFLFEYFSETQRNKGNFPGRFSGRQFSNSRSEMNVSTLELGDSALYLCASSLGGDNQPQHFGDGTRLSIL.